These 5 T cell receptor beta chains were sequenced from one sample in a study of technical replicates of blood from a handful of donors. Data came from immunoSEQ multiplex PCR; TCRdb stores just in-frame clones and leaves some out. The sample lists about 83,000 clones, about 91% occurring once. Sequencing used T cells isolated from PBMCs. These receptor sequences come from a human donor in good health.

The chain carries TRBV7-9 and TRBJ2-5; TRBD1 aligns across 10 bases. Per germline, CDR1 SEHNR and CDR2 FQNEAQ (reference sequence). This CDR3 region has 17 residues. The V and J ends lost 2 bases and 2 bases, in that order; junction bases with no gene match: 8. CDR3 residues: CASSLLTDRGSQETQYF. CDR3 nucleotides: TGTGCCAGCAGCTTATTAACGGACAGGGGGTCGCAAGAGACCCAGTACTTC.

This chain connects TRBV9 to TRBJ2-1; 9 nucleotides align to TRBD1. Germline V gene sequence: CDR1 SGDLS, CDR2 YYNGEE. This CDR3 spans 16 amino acids. J lost 2 bases, V lost 0 bases, and 3 bases had no gene match. CDR3 residues: CASSVGGTGPYNEQFF. CDR3 sequence (DNA): TGTGCCAGCAGCGTAGGCGGGACAGGGCCCTACAATGAGCAGTTCTTC.

The chain joins TRBV2 to TRBJ2-5, with 11 bases matching TRBD1. CDR3 size: 16 residues. V shed 5 bases and J 4 bases; nucleotides not matched to a gene: 9. Germline values: CDR1 SNHLY, CDR2 FYNNEI. The CDR3 region has the DNA TGTGCCAGCAGTCGTCCCCGGGACAGGGGGGGAGAGACCCAGTACTTC. Protein product: CASSRPRDRGGETQYF.

This chain uses TRBV4-3 with TRBJ2-3; TRBD2 matches 14 bases. CDR3 size: 17 residues. V trimming: 0 bases; J trimming: 6 bases; junction bases outside the gene matches: 5. CDR1 and CDR2 from the germline V gene are LGHNA and YSLEER. CDR3 loop: CASSQDVGLAGADTQYF. The CDR3 nucleotides are TGCGCCAGCAGCCAAGATGTGGGACTAGCGGGAGCTGATACGCAGTATTTT.

Here the CDR3 reads CASSQVAGDLYEQYF. The CDR3 DNA reads TGCGCCAGCAGCCAAGTGGCGGGAGATCTCTACGAGCAGTACTTC. The chain is built from TRBV4-1 and TRBJ2-7; 7 nucleotides align to TRBD2. Losses at the gene ends were 1 base for V and 3 bases for J; bases not matched to a gene: 6. The germline gives CDR1 MGHRA, CDR2 YSYEKL. The CDR3 extends over 15 amino acids.